Below are 25 T cell receptor beta chains sequenced from a single sample in a study of blood T cell repertoires in COVID-19. Assay: immunoSEQ multiplex PCR; the TCRdb copy retains only in-frame clones and omits some. The sample shows 430,000 or so clones, 70% to 90% of them seen only once. The material sequenced was peripheral blood. These receptors came from a man between 18 and 35 years old with COVID-19, enrolled during active disease.

The chain joins TRBV14 to TRBJ1-2, with 9 bases identical to TRBD1. Germline V CDR1 and CDR2: SGHDN, FVKESK. This CDR3 region has 15 residues. With 5 bases clipped from V and 4 bases from J, the junction kept 8 bases outside the gene matches. CDR3 amino acids: CASSTPGQGSYGYTF. The CDR3 DNA sequence: TGTGCCAGCAGCACACCGGGACAGGGATCCTATGGCTACACCTTC.

The chain links TRBV24-1 to TRBJ2-1; TRBD2 is a possible D gene (5 bases). The ends were cut back, 8 bases at V and 2 bases at J, with 15 bases in the middle. This CDR3 has 15 residues. Germline assignment: CDR1 KGHDR and CDR2 SFDVKD. The CDR3 coding sequence is TGTGCCACCAACGACCCCACCGGGACCTACAATGAGCAGTTCTTC. It codes for CATNDPTGTYNEQFF.

The chain uses TRBV25-1 and TRBJ1-2; TRBD1 agrees at 9 bases. Trimming took 6 bases from V and 8 from J; bases not matched to a gene: 7. The CDR3 length is 13 residues. Germline V lookup: CDR1 MGHDK, CDR2 SYGVNS. The CDR3 nucleotides read TGTGCCAGCAGCCGTAGGACAGGGGTAGGCTACACCTTC. Amino acid sequence: CASSRRTGVGYTF.

The rearrangement joins TRBV7-8 to TRBJ1-6; D unclear. This CDR3 has 16 amino acids. CDR1 and CDR2 from the germline V gene are SGHVS and FQNEAQ. Trimming shortened V by 3 bases and J by 5 bases, and 14 bases separated the two germline ends. CDR3 bases: TGTGCCAGCAGCTTTAAACGGAGGGCTGATAATTCACCCCTCCACTTT. Its protein is CASSFKRRADNSPLHF.

This chain links TRBV2 with TRBJ1-5; tentative D call: TRBD1 (5 bases). The CDR3 has 12 residues. Germline values: CDR1 SNHLY, CDR2 FYNNEI. The V and J ends lost 8 bases and 2 bases respectively, with 7 bases between them. The CDR3 DNA reads TGTGCCAGCGACAGCGGCAATCAGCCCCAGCATTTT. It yields the protein CASDSGNQPQHF.

The chain uses TRBV11-3 and TRBJ1-5; D is possibly TRBD1 (5 bases). The CDR3 runs to 15 residues. The germline gives CDR1 SGHNT, CDR2 YENEEA. V was clipped by 0 bases and J by 7 bases, with 13 bases between them. The CDR3 sequence: CASSLESGGRQPQHF. The CDR3 region has the DNA TGTGCCAGCAGCTTAGAATCCGGGGGTAGGCAGCCCCAGCATTTT.

Details on this clone: This CDR3 is also generated by other DNA sequences in the sample. The V call is TRBV27, the J call TRBJ1-2, with D perhaps matching TRBD1 (6 bases). With 3 bases removed from V and 5 bases from J, the gap between germline ends came to 10 bases. This CDR3 has 13 residues. Germline V gene data show CDR1 as MNHEY and CDR2 as SMNVEV (reference sequence). CDR3 residues: CASSFQGFYGYTF. CDR3 in DNA: TGTGCCAGCAGTTTTCAGGGGTTTTATGGCTACACCTTC.

The chain recombines TRBV15 with TRBJ2-1; D may be TRBD2 (6 bases). Germline lookup yields CDR1 LNHNV and CDR2 YYDKDF (reference sequence). This CDR3 has 18 residues. Between the trimmed V and J ends, which lost 5 bases and 1 base, there was a span of 21 bases. The CDR3 DNA follows: TGTGCCACCAGCCCTGGAAGTTGGCGGGGTAGATCCTACAATGAGCAGTTCTTC. This gives the protein CATSPGSWRGRSYNEQFF.

This clone was found once. The chain links TRBV18 to TRBJ2-1, with 10 positions matching TRBD2. CDR3 length equals 17 residues. The V gene end was trimmed by 4 bases and the J gene end by 0 bases; junction bases not matched to a gene: 6. CDR1 KGHSH and CDR2 LQKENI come from the germline V gene. The CDR3 DNA sequence: TGTGCCAGCTCACTAGCGGGAGGTTCAAGCTCCTACAATGAGCAGTTCTTC. This codes for CASSLAGGSSSYNEQFF. Full variable domain (remainder filled in from reference TRBV18 and TRBJ2-1): NAGVMQNPRHLVRRRGQEARLRCSPMKGHSHVYWYRQLPEEGLKFMVYLQKENIIDESGMPKERFSAEFPKEGPSILRIQQVVRGDSAAYFCASSLAGGSSSYNEQFFGPGTRLTVL.

This sequence joins TRBV29-1 and TRBJ2-1; TRBD2 aligns across 15 bases. This CDR3 has 15 amino acids. Trimming took 6 bases from V and 6 from J; bases not matched to a gene: 6. The V gene's germline CDR1 is SQVTM and CDR2 ANQGSEA. CDR3 in DNA: TGCAGCGTGGGTTGGACTAGCGGGAGGGCCAATGAGCAGTTCTTC. This codes for CSVGWTSGRANEQFF.

The genes are TRBV12-3 or TRBV12-4 and TRBJ2-1; D remains ambiguous. Trimming removed 3 bases at V and 9 bases at J, with 6 bases between. The CDR3 has 11 amino acids. The CDR3 DNA sequence: TGTGCCAGCAGTTTTTCGGGTGAGCAGTTCTTC. It specifies CASSFSGEQFF.

The rearrangement links TRBV12-3 or TRBV12-4 to TRBJ2-7; a possible D gene is TRBD2 (5 bases). Trimming removed 6 bases from V and 2 bases from J, with 11 bases in between. The CDR3 has 13 residues. The CDR3 region is CASRLDQPYEQYF. The CDR3 DNA reads TGTGCCAGCAGACTAGACCAACCCTACGAGCAGTACTTC.

This chain joins TRBV5-1 and TRBJ1-1, with 7 nucleotides matching TRBD1. The trim removed 5 bases at V and 3 bases at J, leaving 10 bases unmatched. Germline CDR1 and CDR2: SGHRS and YFSETQ. CDR3 size: 15 residues. The DNA of the CDR3 is TGCGCCAGCAGTCCTAGGACAGGATCGTACACTGAAGCTTTCTTT. Its protein product is CASSPRTGSYTEAFF.

The V call is TRBV7-7, the J call TRBJ2-5; 9 nucleotides align to TRBD1. The CDR3 spans 15 residues. CDR1 is SSHAT and CDR2 is FNYEAQ in the germline V gene (reference sequence). J gave up 3 bases and V 1 base, and 3 bases lay outside the gene matches. The CDR3: CASSLGGQGKETQYF. In DNA form, the CDR3 reads TGTGCCAGCAGCTTAGGGGGACAGGGTAAAGAGACCCAGTACTTC.

The chain uses TRBV3-1 (or the pseudogene TRBV3-2) and TRBJ1-6; unclear D gene. V shed 1 base and J shed 7 bases, with 17 bases lying between them. CDR3 size: 17 residues. Germline-derived CDR1 and CDR2 are LGHDT and YNNKEL (reference sequence). The CDR3: CASSQGLIPVYNSPLHF. For the CDR3, the DNA is TGTGCCAGCAGCCAAGGGTTAATTCCAGTATACAATTCACCCCTCCACTTT.

This clone has a single count. The chain recombines TRBV2 with TRBJ1-2; unclear D gene. This CDR3 region has 14 residues. V gave up 2 bases and J gave up 9 bases, with 16 bases separating them. Germline CDR1 reads SNHLY; CDR2 reads FYNNEI. CDR3 sequence (DNA): TGTGCCAGCAGTGAACAAGCGGCATCCTTTAGCTACACCTTC. Amino acid sequence: CASSEQAASFSYTF.

The DNA for the CDR3 is TGTGCCAGCAGTCCGACAGGGTACAATGAGCAGTTCTTC. As protein: CASSPTGYNEQFF. J is TRBJ2-1 and V is TRBV6-2 or TRBV6-3; 7 nucleotides agree with TRBD1. The CDR3 covers 13 residues. J gave up 4 bases and V 5 bases, and 2 bases lay outside the gene matches. Germline CDR1 MNHEY, CDR2 SVGEGT.

The chain couples TRBV4-1 to TRBJ2-3; D not resolved. CDR1 and CDR2 (germline): MGHRA, YSYEKL. The CDR3 runs 16 residues. Trimming pared 5 bases from V and 1 base from J, leaving 16 bases between. The CDR3 nucleotides are TGCGCCAGCAGCGCAAGGATGGAGTTTCGCACAGATACGCAGTATTTT. Protein: CASSARMEFRTDTQYF.

V usage is TRBV6-6 and J usage is TRBJ2-5; 7 bases line up with TRBD2. This CDR3 spans 14 amino acids. Per germline, CDR1 MNHNY and CDR2 SVGAGI (reference sequence). The J segment lost 1 base and the V segment lost 5 bases, leaving 4 bases of the junction unmatched. Here the CDR3 DNA reads TGTGCCAGCAGTCATCTAGCGGTCCAAGAGACCCAGTACTTC. Translated, it gives CASSHLAVQETQYF.

The V call is TRBV5-4, the J call TRBJ2-4; D perhaps matches TRBD1 (6 bases). V shed 0 bases and J shed 8 bases, with 6 bases lying between them. Looked up from germline, CDR1 is SGHNT and CDR2 is YYREEE (reference sequence). CDR3 length equals 12 residues. CDR3 region: CASSLEGDIQYF. CDR3 bases: TGTGCCAGCAGCTTGGAGGGGGACATTCAGTACTTC.

This chain uses TRBV19 with TRBJ2-1, with D possibly matching TRBD2 (5 bases). The CDR3 consists of 17 residues. V shed 3 bases and J shed 8 bases, with 23 bases lying between them. CDR1 and CDR2 from the germline V gene are LNHDA and SQIVND (reference sequence). The CDR3 region is CASSMPASSRYGDEQFF. CDR3 sequence (DNA): TGTGCCAGTAGTATGCCGGCTAGCTCTAGGTATGGGGATGAGCAGTTCTTC.

The chain couples TRBV7-9 to TRBJ1-3; no clear D gene. The CDR3 is 14 residues long. V dropped 5 bases and J dropped 2 bases, with 10 bases sitting between them. Germline loops: CDR1 SEHNR, CDR2 FQNEAQ (reference sequence). This CDR3 reads CASSQDLPGNTIYF. The CDR3, as DNA: TGTGCCAGCAGCCAGGACTTGCCTGGAAACACCATATATTTT. Filled out from reference TRBV7-9 and TRBJ1-3, the complete variable domain reads DTGVSQNPRHKITKRGQNVTFRCDPISEHNRLYWYRQTLGQGPEFLTYFQNEAQLEKSRLLSDRFSAERPKGSFSTLEIQRTEQGDSAMYLCASSQDLPGNTIYFGEGSWLTVV.

The chain combines TRBV14 with TRBJ1-2; a weak D match, TRBD1 (5 bases). V gave up 3 bases and J gave up 8 bases, with 10 bases separating them. This CDR3 region has 12 residues. Per germline, CDR1 SGHDN and CDR2 FVKESK. The DNA of the CDR3 is TGTGCCAGCAGCCAGGGGCCCAACGGCTACACCTTC. It encodes CASSQGPNGYTF. The complete variable domain, with remaining parts taken from reference TRBV14 and TRBJ1-2, reads EAGVTQFPSHSVIEKGQTVTLRCDPISGHDNLYWYRRVMGKEIKFLLHFVKESKQDESGMPNNRFLAERTGGTYSTLKVQPAELEDSGVYFCASSQGPNGYTFGSGTRLTVV.

The chain uses TRBV5-1 and TRBJ2-7; 11 bases agree with TRBD2. Per germline, CDR1 SGHRS and CDR2 YFSETQ. This CDR3 comprises 17 residues. With 4 bases clipped from V and 2 bases from J, the junction kept 11 bases outside the gene matches. The CDR3 nucleotides are TGCGCCAGCAGCGTGACTCCGGGACTAGCGGTCGCCTACGAGCAGTACTTC. Protein: CASSVTPGLAVAYEQYF.

This sequence joins TRBV5-1 and TRBJ1-2; TRBD1 matches 11 bases. The V segment lost 6 bases and the J segment 5 bases; nucleotides outside the gene matches: 6. The germline CDR1 and CDR2 sequences are SGHRS and YFSETQ. The CDR3 extends over 14 amino acids. The CDR3 DNA sequence: TGCGCCAGCACCCTCGGGACAGGGGGATATGGCTACACCTTC. This sequence encodes CASTLGTGGYGYTF.